The next 9 T cell receptor beta chains were all read from a single sample in a study of Graves' ophthalmopathy and Graves' hyperthyroidism. From RNA, the CDR3 regions of TCR beta chains were amplified and sequenced. An opening RT-PCR round employed HTBI primers and preceded a second-round multiplex PCR. MiXCR, run by TCRdb on the multiplex PCR reads, gives a single entry per CDR3 protein. This table has tens of thousands of distinct CDR3 sequences, about half appearing once. Material for sequencing was peripheral blood. These receptors came from an adult woman with stable Graves' hyperthyroidism.

This clonotype was counted ten times or more. J is TRBJ2-5 and V is TRBV19, with 8 bases that match TRBD2. The V gene end was trimmed by 4 bases and the J gene end by 7 bases; junction bases not matched to a gene: 8. The length of the CDR3 is 14 residues. Germline assignment: CDR1 LNHDA and CDR2 SQIVND (reference sequence). The CDR3 loop reads CASSTSGRRGTQYF. As DNA, the CDR3 is TGTGCCAGTAGTACCAGCGGGAGAAGGGGGACCCAGTACTTC.

Of note for this clonotype: The junction and the germline gene differ at one end; a read error may be behind it. The V gene is TRBV11-2, the J gene TRBJ1-2, with D uncertain. The CDR3 length is 15 residues. Germline assignment: CDR1 SGHAT and CDR2 FQNNGV. CDR3 in DNA: TGTGCCGGCAGCTTGGTGGGCGGCAGACTCTATGGCTACACCTTC. It translates to CAGSLVGGRLYGYTF.

This clonotype showed up many times. The rearrangement joins TRBV20-1 to TRBJ2-7; 7 nucleotides match TRBD2. CDR1 and CDR2 (germline): DFQATT, SNEGSKA (reference sequence). The CDR3 is 14 amino acids. After removal of 6 bases from V and 2 bases from J, the junction contained 10 bases not matched to a gene. The CDR3 DNA follows: TGCAGTGCCTCCGCCGTGGCGGGAGCCTACGAGCAGTACTTC. Protein product: CSASAVAGAYEQYF.

This chain uses TRBV12-3 or TRBV12-4 with TRBJ2-5, with TRBD2 matching over 7 bases. The CDR3 covers 14 residues. Trimming cost V 7 bases and J 4 bases; bases outside gene matches: 9. The CDR3 is CASKNAGGGETQYF. The CDR3 nucleotides are TGTGCCAGCAAAAATGCAGGCGGGGGAGAGACCCAGTACTTC.

The chain combines TRBV5-6 with TRBJ2-3, with 11 bases identical to TRBD2. V was pared by 5 bases and J by 4 bases, with 15 bases of the junction left unmatched. The CDR3 spans 18 residues. Germline V gene data show CDR1 as SGHDT and CDR2 as YYEEEE. The CDR3 region is CASSLRWVAGGPADTQYF. The CDR3 DNA sequence: TGTGCCAGCAGTCTCCGTTGGGTAGCGGGAGGGCCGGCAGATACGCAGTATTTT. Combining the CDR3 with reference TRBV5-6 and TRBJ2-3 gives the whole variable domain DAGVTQSPTHLIKTRGQQVTLRCSPKSGHDTVSWYQQALGQGPQFIFQYYEEEERQRGNFPDRFSGHQFPNYSSELNVNALLLGDSALYLCASSLRWVAGGPADTQYFGPGTRLTVL.

The V call is TRBV9, the J call TRBJ1-2; 11 bases are shared with TRBD1. Germline trimming cut 4 bases from V and 7 bases from J; bases unmatched to any gene: 9. Per the germline V gene, CDR1 is SGDLS and CDR2 is YYNGEE. The CDR3 is made up of 15 amino acids. The chain's CDR3 is CASSTRTGGASGYTF. For the CDR3, the DNA is TGTGCCAGCAGCACTCGGACAGGGGGCGCATCTGGCTACACCTTC.

The table lists this clonotype with many counts. The chain carries TRBV7-9 and TRBJ2-6; D possibly corresponds to TRBD2 (6 bases). Germline-derived CDR1 and CDR2 are SEHNR and FQNEAQ (reference sequence). Trimming shortened V by 5 bases and J by 1 base, and 15 bases separated the two germline ends. The CDR3 is 17 amino acids. Here the CDR3 reads CASSPNPGESGANVLTF. CDR3 sequence (DNA): TGTGCCAGCAGCCCTAATCCGGGGGAATCTGGGGCCAACGTCCTGACTTTC.

This clonotype was recorded at least ten times. The chain is built from TRBV6-1 and TRBJ1-5; no clear D. The CDR3 is made up of 18 amino acids. The V gene lost 2 bases and the J gene lost 0 bases, with 17 bases spanning the gap. The germline V gene encodes CDR1 MNHNS and CDR2 SASEGT. The CDR3 spells CASSEPGRSLLSNQPQHF. The CDR3 bases are TGTGCCAGCAGTGAACCGGGGAGGTCCCTTCTTAGCAATCAGCCCCAGCATTTT.

The chain combines TRBV5-4 with TRBJ2-7; 7 bases line up with TRBD2. Losses at the gene ends were 5 bases for V and 3 bases for J; bases not matched to a gene: 8. The CDR3 is 14 amino acids. The germline V gene encodes CDR1 SGHNT and CDR2 YYREEE (reference sequence). The CDR3 sequence: CASRIAGQFYEQYF. The CDR3 DNA follows: TGTGCCAGCAGAATAGCGGGTCAATTCTACGAGCAGTACTTC.